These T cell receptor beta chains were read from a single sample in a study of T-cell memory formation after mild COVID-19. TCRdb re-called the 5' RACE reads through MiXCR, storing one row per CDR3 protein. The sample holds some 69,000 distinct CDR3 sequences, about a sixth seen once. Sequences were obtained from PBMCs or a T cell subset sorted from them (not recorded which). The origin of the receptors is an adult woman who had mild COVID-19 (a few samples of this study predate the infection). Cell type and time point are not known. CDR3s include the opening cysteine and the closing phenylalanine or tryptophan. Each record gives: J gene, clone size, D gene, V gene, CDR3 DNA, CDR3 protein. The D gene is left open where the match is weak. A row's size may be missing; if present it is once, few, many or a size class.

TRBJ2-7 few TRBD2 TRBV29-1 TGCAGCGTTGAGGCGGGAGGCGGGGAGCAGTACTTC CSVEAGGGEQYF
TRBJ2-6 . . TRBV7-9 TGTGCCAGCAGCTTACCTCCCATCCAGCTCCCTGGGGCCAACGTCCTGACTTTC CASSLPPIQLPGANVLTF
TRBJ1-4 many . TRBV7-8 TGTGCCAGCAGCTTATTCGCGTTCGATGAAAAACTGTTTTTT CASSLFAFDEKLFF
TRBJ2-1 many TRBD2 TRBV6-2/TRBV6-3 TGTGCCAGCAGTTACGCTTGGGTGACTAGCGGGAGACCCAATGAGCAGTTCTTC CASSYAWVTSGRPNEQFF
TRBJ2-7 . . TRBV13 TGTGCCAGCAGCTTGAGGGGGGTGCCGGACTACGAGCAGTACTTC CASSLRGVPDYEQYF
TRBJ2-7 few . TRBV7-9 TGTGCCAGCAGCTCCGCTATACAGGTCCTTACCGACGAGCAGTACTTC CASSSAIQVLTDEQYF
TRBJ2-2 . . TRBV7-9 TGTGCCAGCAGCTTTTCCCGTCGTCCCGGGGAGCTGTTTTTT CASSFSRRPGELFF
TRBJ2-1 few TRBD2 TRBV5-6 TGTGCCAGCAGCCCGGGGACTAGCGGGGTCTCCTACAATGAGCAGTTCTTC CASSPGTSGVSYNEQFF
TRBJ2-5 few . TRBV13 TGTGCCAGCAGCCTGGGCCCTACGACCCAAGAGACCCAGTACTTC CASSLGPTTQETQYF
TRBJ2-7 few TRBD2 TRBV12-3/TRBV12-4 TGTGCCAGCAGTAACCCCCGGGACTACAACTACGAGCAGTACTTC CASSNPRDYNYEQYF
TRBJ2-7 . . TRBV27 TGTGCCAGCAGTTCTTACTCCTACGAGCAGTACTTC CASSSYSYEQYF
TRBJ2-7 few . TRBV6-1 TGTGCCAGCAATCCGGACGCCACCCTGAGCTCCTACGAGCAGTACTTC CASNPDATLSSYEQYF
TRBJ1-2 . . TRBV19 TGTGCCAGTACCGTATCGGACATCGCCTATGGCTACACCTTC CASTVSDIAYGYTF
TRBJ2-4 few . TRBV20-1 TGCAGTGCTCTTCAGGGGAACATTCAGTACTTC CSALQGNIQYF
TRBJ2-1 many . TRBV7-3 TGTGCCAGCAGCTTAGGGGAACTAGGCTACAATGAGCAGTTCTTC CASSLGELGYNEQFF
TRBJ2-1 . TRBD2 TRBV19 TGTGCCAGTAGTATGATAGCGGGAGGGACCCTTGAGCAGTTCTTC CASSMIAGGTLEQFF
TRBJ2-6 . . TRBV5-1 TGCGCCAGCAGCAAATACAGGGAAGGGGGGGCCAACGTCCTAACTTTC CASSKYREGGANVLTF
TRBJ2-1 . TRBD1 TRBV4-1 TGCGCCAGCACCCCCAGGCAGGGGGCAGCTCTTGAGCAGTTCTTC CASTPRQGAALEQFF
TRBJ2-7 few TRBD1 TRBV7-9 TGTGCCAGCAGCTCCGGGGACAGGGACTACGAGCAGTACTTC CASSSGDRDYEQYF
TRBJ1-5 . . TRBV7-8 TGTGCCAGCGGGGGAGCAGGTCCCTCGGAGTATAGCAATCAGCCCCAGCATTTT CASGGAGPSEYSNQPQHF
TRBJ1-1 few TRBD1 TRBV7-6 TGTGCCAGCAGCTTAGATAGGGACAGGGGAAACACTGAAGCTTTCTTT CASSLDRDRGNTEAFF
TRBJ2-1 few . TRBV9 TGTGCCAGCAGCGTAGGTGCGACCCCCCGGGAGGAGCAGTTCTTC CASSVGATPREEQFF
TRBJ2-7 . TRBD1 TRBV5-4 TGTGCCAGCAGCTTCGGGGACAGGGGGTTCGAGCAGTACTTC CASSFGDRGFEQYF
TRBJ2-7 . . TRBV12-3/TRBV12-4 TGTGCCAGCAGTTTGGGGGCCACCAGCTCCTACGAGCAGTACTTC CASSLGATSSYEQYF
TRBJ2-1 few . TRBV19 TGTGCCAGTAGTGAGATTGCGGAAAACTCCTACAATGAGCAGTTCTTC CASSEIAENSYNEQFF
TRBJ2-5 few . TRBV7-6 TGTGCCAGCAGCTCAATCGGACAAGACGGGGAAACCCAGTACTTC CASSSIGQDGETQYF
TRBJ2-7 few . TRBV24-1 TGTGCCACCAGGGACGGCAGCTCCTACGAGCAGTACTTC CATRDGSSYEQYF
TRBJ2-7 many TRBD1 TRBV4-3 TGCGCCAGCAGCCAAGCGACAGCAGGGGGAGAGCAGTACTTC CASSQATAGGEQYF
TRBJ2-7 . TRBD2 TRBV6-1 TGTGCCAGCAGTTCGCCAGGACTAGCGGGAGCGGAAGAGCAGTACTTC CASSSPGLAGAEEQYF
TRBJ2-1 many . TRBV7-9 TGTGCCAGCGCCTCCACGGCCCCTTCCTACAATGAGCAGTTCTTC CASASTAPSYNEQFF
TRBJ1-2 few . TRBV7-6 TGTGCCAGCAGCTTAGCGATCAGCACTAACTATGGCTACACCTTC CASSLAISTNYGYTF
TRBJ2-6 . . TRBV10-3 TGTGCCATCAGTGAGTCGAACTCCCTTTCGGTGAGGGGGGCCAACGTCCTGACTTTC CAISESNSLSVRGANVLTF
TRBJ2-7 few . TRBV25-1 TGTGCCAGCCCCCGAGGACAGAAGCAGTACTTC CASPRGQKQYF
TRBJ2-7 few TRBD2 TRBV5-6 TGTGCCAGCAGCTTAGGTAGCGGGACGTACTACGAGCAGTACTTC CASSLGSGTYYEQYF
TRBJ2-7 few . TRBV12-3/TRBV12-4 TGTGCCAGCAGTTTCGACCCTTCCTACGAGCAGTACTTC CASSFDPSYEQYF
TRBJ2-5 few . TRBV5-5 TGTGCCAGCAGCTCCTGGGAAGAGACCCAGTACTTC CASSSWEETQYF
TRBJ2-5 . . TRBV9 TGTGCCAGCAGCATATTTGGCGGGCAAGAGACCCAGTACTTC CASSIFGGQETQYF
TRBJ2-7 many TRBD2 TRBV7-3 TGTGCCAGCAGCTCTACCGGGACTAGCGGCGTCTACGAGCAGTACTTC CASSSTGTSGVYEQYF
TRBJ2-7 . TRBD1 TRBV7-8 TGTGCCAGCAGCACGGGACCGGGACAGCGAGCCTACGAGCAGTACTTC CASSTGPGQRAYEQYF
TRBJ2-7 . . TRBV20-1 TGCAGTGCTAGCGAGGAAGTTTCCTACGAGCAGTACTTC CSASEEVSYEQYF
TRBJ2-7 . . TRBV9 TGTGCCAGCAGCGTAGGAGCGGGCCCCTACGAGCAGTACTTC CASSVGAGPYEQYF
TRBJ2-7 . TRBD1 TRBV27 TGTGCCAGCCGAGACAGGGGGCGCGAGCAGTACTTC CASRDRGREQYF
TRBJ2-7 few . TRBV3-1 TGTGCCAGCAGCCAAGGGACAGTTAGCTACGAGCAGTACTTC CASSQGTVSYEQYF
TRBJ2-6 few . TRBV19 TGTGCCAGTAAGGGGGACTCTGGGGCCAACGTCCTGACTTTC CASKGDSGANVLTF
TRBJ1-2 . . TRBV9 TGTGCCAGCAGTGTTGGCACGGAATATGGCTACACCTTC CASSVGTEYGYTF